These 8 T cell receptor beta chains originate from one sample sequenced in a study of cytomegalovirus exposure and HLA in healthy donors. 60 Vbeta and 13 Jbeta primers were used in PCR. Generated by immunoSEQ multiplex PCR, the TCRdb table keeps only in-frame clones and is missing some. The repertoire holds 200,000 or so clones, with over 70% as singletons. Source material: PBMCs. These TCRs come from a woman younger than 35 in good health and CMV-seropositive.

CDR3 sequence: CASSQGQTVNYGYTF. CDR3 nucleotide sequence: TGTGCCAGCAGCCAAGGCCAGACAGTAAACTATGGCTACACCTTC. The genes are TRBV14 and TRBJ1-2, with D maybe TRBD1 (5 bases). This CDR3 comprises 15 residues. In germline, CDR1 is SGHDN, CDR2 FVKESK. V was clipped by 1 base and J by 2 bases, with 11 bases between them.

This clone was recorded only once. This chain links TRBV6-5 with TRBJ1-1; 7 nucleotides line up with TRBD1. The CDR3 has 14 residues. Germline values: CDR1 MNHEY, CDR2 SVGAGI. The V and J ends lost 5 bases and 3 bases, in that order; junction bases with no gene match: 6. The CDR3 sequence: CASSNRQGDTEAFF. The CDR3 DNA reads TGTGCCAGCAGTAACCGACAGGGTGACACTGAAGCTTTCTTT.

The J gene is TRBJ2-5, the V gene TRBV27; D unclear. The germline CDR1 and CDR2 sequences are MNHEY and SMNVEV (reference sequence). The ends were cut back, 4 bases at V and 1 base at J, with 16 bases in the middle. CDR3 length: 16 amino acids. The CDR3 coding sequence is TGTGCCAGCAGTTACTCACTAACCTCCCTCCAAGAGACCCAGTACTTC. Its protein product is CASSYSLTSLQETQYF.

This clone was observed a single time. CDR3 residues: CASSLGAHTYEQYF. The CDR3 DNA reads TGTGCCAGCAGCTTAGGGGCCCATACCTACGAGCAGTACTTC. The chain employs TRBV7-6 and TRBJ2-7; no reliable D call. This CDR3 is built from 14 residues. Germline V lookup: CDR1 SGHVS, CDR2 FNYEAQ. Between the trimmed V and J ends, which lost 1 base and 2 bases, there was a span of 9 bases.

The count of this clone is one. The V gene is TRBV5-1, the J gene TRBJ1-4; D is undetermined. CDR3 size: 17 residues. Germline values: CDR1 SGHRS, CDR2 YFSETQ. Trimming left V 0 bases short and J 8 bases short, with 20 bases between. CDR3 nucleotides: TGCGCCAGCAGCTTGGCCGGAGGGCAAGCCGGTAGGGAAAAACTGTTTTTT. Translating gives CASSLAGGQAGREKLFF.

This chain joins TRBV7-2 and TRBJ1-1, with D uncertain. The CDR3 runs 13 residues. V was pared by 4 bases and J by 3 bases, with 9 bases between. CDR1 and CDR2 from the germline V gene are SGHTA and FQGNSA. CDR3 nucleotides: TGTGCCAGCAGCTCACTGGGCTACACTGAAGCTTTCTTT. This translates into CASSSLGYTEAFF.

The chain links TRBV5-1 to TRBJ2-3; a weak D match, TRBD1 (5 bases). This CDR3 contains 14 residues. Trimming cost V 6 bases and J 0 bases, with 11 bases left between them. The germline gives CDR1 SGHRS, CDR2 YFSETQ. In DNA, the CDR3 is TGCGCCAGCACCGGACATTCTAGCACAGATACGCAGTATTTT. It specifies CASTGHSSTDTQYF.

This clone was detected only a few times. This rearrangement joins TRBV6-1 to TRBJ2-7, with a tentative D call TRBD1 (6 bases). The V and J ends lost 5 bases and 6 bases respectively, with 14 bases between them. The CDR3 is 13 amino acids. From germline, CDR1 is MNHNS and CDR2 SASEGT. CDR3 loop: CASSSGTISEQYF. As DNA, the CDR3 is TGTGCCAGCAGTTCCGGGACAATCTCCGAGCAGTACTTC.